This TCR beta chain originates from a study of control samples from healthy donors and cancer patients. The CDR3 loop spans 15 amino acids. With 0 bases removed from V and 2 bases from J, the gap between germline ends came to 9 bases. Germline lookup yields CDR1 SEHNR and CDR2 FQNEAQ (reference sequence). Here immunoSEQ multiplex PCR was the method, and the copy in TCRdb shows in-frame clones only, minus some. The profile shows about 57,000 clones, approximately 90% of them singletons. Sequencing was carried out using PBMCs. This TCR was sampled from a man aged 25-45 years with colorectal cancer. The chain uses TRBV7-9 and TRBJ2-3; possible D gene TRBD2, 7 bases. For the CDR3, the DNA is TGTGCCAGCAGCTTAGCGGGGGGGCCCACAGATACGCAGTATTTT. The encoded protein is CASSLAGGPTDTQYF.